The sequence of this TCR beta chain was determined in a study of T cell repertoires in cytomegalovirus infection. Study as a whole: CMV epitopes, recently identified HLA-C-restricted and well-studied HLA-B-restricted, were used. TCR beta signatures that were public indicated CMV infection and matching HLA type. Overall study results and limits: Summed frequency of public TCR beta families distinguished CMV carriers with the relevant HLA. CMV-specific TCR beta clonotypes restricted by HLA-C were the ones dominating the ex vivo response.

The ends lost 0 bases at V and 0 bases at J; junction bases unmatched: 10. Germline values: CDR1 SGHRS, CDR2 YFSETQ. The length of the CDR3 is 20 residues. This clonotype was detected ten times or more. What it binds is not known. TCRdb fed the reads into MiXCR, producing one record per CDR3 protein. Among roughly 150,000 distinct CDR3 sequences listed, around 30% were seen once. The J gene is TRBJ2-3, the V gene TRBV5-1; 13 bases are shared with TRBD2. The sample in question was CD8+ T cells from cultured PBMCs, obtained from culture after CMV antigen stimulation. The sequence was collected from a human donor in good health (CMV status not recorded). Some clones in this sample may be carry-over from other donors' samples. For the CDR3, the DNA is TGCGCCAGCAGCTTGGGCCGACTAGCGGGGGGCACTTCTAGCACAGATACGCAGTATTTT. This codes for CASSLGRLAGGTSSTDTQYF.